The T cell receptor (beta chain) described here comes from a study of blood T cell repertoires in COVID-19. Looking at the study overall: From the United States, Italy and Spain came samples of acute and convalescent COVID-19. Sources were T cells, B-cell-depleted T cells, or PBMCs; the material itself was cDNA or gDNA.

Per the authors' pipeline: Amplification of reference gene primers was used by the study to estimate nucleated cell counts. Sequenced by immunoSEQ multiplex PCR; TCRdb stores in-frame clones only, minus some. The V and J calls and clone size come from that table; D and trimming were worked out from the DNA. The data hold about 210,000 clones, with 88% observed a single time. The CDR3 runs to 11 residues. V was clipped by 3 bases and J by 6 bases, with 4 bases between them. CDR1 and CDR2 (germline): MGHRA, YSYEKL. V gene TRBV4-1 combines with J gene TRBJ2-3; D gene uncertain. Source material: peripheral blood. The origin of this receptor is a man younger than 30 with active or convalescent COVID-19. CDR3 sequence: CASSQRDTQYF. The CDR3 nucleotides are TGCGCCAGCAGCCAGAGGGATACGCAGTATTTT.